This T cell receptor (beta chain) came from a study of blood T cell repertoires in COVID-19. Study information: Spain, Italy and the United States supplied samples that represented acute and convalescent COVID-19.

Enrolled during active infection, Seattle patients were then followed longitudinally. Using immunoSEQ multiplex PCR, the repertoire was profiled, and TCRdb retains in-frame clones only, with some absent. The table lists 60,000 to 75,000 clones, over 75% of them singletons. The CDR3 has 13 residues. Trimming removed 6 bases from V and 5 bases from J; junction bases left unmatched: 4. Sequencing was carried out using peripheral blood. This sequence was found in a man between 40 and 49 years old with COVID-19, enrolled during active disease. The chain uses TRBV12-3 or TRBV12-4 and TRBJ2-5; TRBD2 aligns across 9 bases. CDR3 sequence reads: CASRRGGDETQYF. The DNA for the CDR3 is TGTGCCAGCAGGCGGGGGGGGGACGAGACCCAGTACTTC.